The present TCR beta chain was sequenced within a study of post-analysis software for immune sequencing data. Study-wide background: Included courses were relapsing-remitting and secondary progressive multiple sclerosis; progressive-relapsing multiple sclerosis was also included.

The authors incorporated unique molecular identifiers into the TCR beta cDNA libraries. Each CDR3 protein gets one entry after TCRdb re-called the PCR reads with MiXCR. The repertoire holds 800,000 to 950,000 distinct CDR3 sequences, with around 50% as singletons. The study, taken as a whole, reports: Strong same-batch co-clustering of samples appeared with F measure clustering. TRBV5-6, TRBV5-1 and TRBV20-1 were among roughly five TRBV segments more frequent in patients than controls.

The CDR3 spans 13 residues. Germline V gives CDR1 LGHDT, CDR2 YNNKEL (reference sequence). With 5 bases removed from V and 3 bases from J, the gap between germline ends came to 11 bases. In the case of this clonotype: Its antigen is not identified.

This clonotype originated in a girl aged 5 to 17 with multiple sclerosis. This rearrangement joins TRBV3-1 to TRBJ2-7; D possibly corresponds to TRBD2 (5 bases). The sample was blood. CDR3 region: CASSYLLGYEQYF. CDR3 DNA: TGTGCCAGCAGCTACCTACTAGGCTACGAGCAGTACTTC.